The 31 T cell receptor beta chains reported below all come from one sample, sequenced in a study of OX40 agonist ivuxolimab in advanced cancers. Libraries were made using the immunoSEQ multiplex PCR assay. The table comes from immuneACCESS by way of TCRdb, which keeps in-frame sequences with V and J called. Part of the clones is missing from these tables; in studies checked, under half for an unresolved V gene and the rest for unknown reasons. The sample includes tens of thousands of clones, with about nine tenths observed a single time. The ten top clones hold 15% to 20% of the sample. The specimen was CD4+ or CD8+ T cells sorted from blood, collected in a trial of the OX40 agonist ivuxolimab. These receptors all stem from an adult with an advanced solid tumor such as melanoma, head and neck, liver or kidney cancer.

The chain has TRBV4-3 and TRBJ2-3; no definite D call. Germline CDR1 LGHNA, CDR2 YSLEER. Between the trimmed V and J ends, which lost 0 bases and 6 bases, there was a span of 7 bases. CDR3 length equals 13 residues. CDR3 region: CASSQDEWDTQYF. CDR3 sequence (DNA): TGCGCCAGCAGCCAAGATGAGTGGGATACGCAGTATTTT.

The chain uses TRBV7-9 and TRBJ2-3; TRBD2 matches at 8 bases. J was trimmed by 2 bases and V by 5 bases; bases with no gene match: 9. The CDR3 runs 16 residues. Germline V gene sequence: CDR1 SEHNR, CDR2 FQNEAQ (reference sequence). CDR3 amino acids: CASSPFLAGLTDTQYF. For the CDR3, the DNA is TGTGCCAGCAGCCCCTTCTTAGCGGGACTCACAGATACGCAGTATTTT. Filled out from reference TRBV7-9 and TRBJ2-3, the complete variable domain reads DTGVSQNPRHKITKRGQNVTFRCDPISEHNRLYWYRQTLGQGPEFLTYFQNEAQLEKSRLLSDRFSAERPKGSFSTLEIQRTEQGDSAMYLCASSPFLAGLTDTQYFGPGTRLTVL.

This chain connects TRBV13 to TRBJ2-1; TRBD2 matches at 12 bases. J lost 0 bases, V lost 6 bases, and 6 bases had no gene match. The CDR3 totals 17 residues. Germline V gives CDR1 PRHDT, CDR2 FYEKMQ (reference sequence). The CDR3 loop reads CASSPTSGRSSYNEQFF. CDR3 coding DNA: TGTGCCAGCAGTCCGACTAGCGGGAGAAGCTCCTACAATGAGCAGTTCTTC.

This sequence joins TRBV28 and TRBJ2-7; unclear D gene. The V and J ends lost 3 bases and 3 bases respectively, with 12 bases between them. The CDR3 consists of 14 residues. Germline V gene data show CDR1 as MDHEN and CDR2 as SYDVKM. This CDR3 reads CASSLAGEYYEQYF. The CDR3 DNA reads TGTGCCAGCAGTTTGGCAGGAGAGTACTACGAGCAGTACTTC.

This chain links TRBV7-3 with TRBJ1-1; no clear D. Germline CDR1 reads SGHTA; CDR2 reads FQGTGA. This CDR3 is built from 15 residues. With 0 bases removed from V and 4 bases from J, the gap between germline ends came to 12 bases. Here the CDR3 DNA reads TGTGCCAGCAGCTTAACGGAGATCCGTGGCACTGAAGCTTTCTTT. Its translation: CASSLTEIRGTEAFF.

The chain uses TRBV4-3 and TRBJ1-1; 10 bases fit TRBD1. CDR1 is LGHNA, CDR2 YSLEER, per germline. V lost 4 bases to trimming and J lost 6 bases; unmatched junction nucleotides: 14. The CDR3 sequence is 17 residues long. DNA for the CDR3: TGCGCCAGCAGCCTATCAACGACAGGGGGCTGGCCACCTGAAGCTTTCTTT. This encodes CASSLSTTGGWPPEAFF.

Only one count was recorded for this clone. The chain employs TRBV13 and TRBJ2-7, with TRBD2 identical over 12 bases. Germline values: CDR1 PRHDT, CDR2 FYEKMQ (reference sequence). The CDR3 loop spans 15 amino acids. Germline trimming cut 5 bases from V and 4 bases from J; bases unmatched to any gene: 6. CDR3 region: CASSPIGTSGYEQYF. The CDR3 nucleotides are TGTGCCAGCAGCCCCATCGGGACTAGCGGGTACGAGCAGTACTTC. Together with reference TRBV13 and TRBJ2-7, the CDR3 gives the full variable domain: AAGVIQSPRHLIKEKRETATLKCYPIPRHDTVYWYQQGPGQDPQFLISFYEKMQSDKGSIPDRFSAQQFSDYHSELNMSSLELGDSALYFCASSPIGTSGYEQYFGPGTRLTVT.

This rearrangement joins TRBV11-2 to TRBJ2-2, with 9 bases identical to TRBD2. CDR3 length: 17 residues. J lost 4 bases, V lost 6 bases, and 12 bases had no gene match. The germline CDR1 and CDR2 sequences are SGHAT and FQNNGV. CDR3 region: CASRSSNSGRSTGELFF. The CDR3 DNA sequence: TGTGCCAGCAGATCCTCCAATAGCGGGAGAAGCACCGGGGAGCTGTTTTTT.

V is TRBV27 and J is TRBJ2-1; D remains unclear. CDR3 size: 11 residues. V lost 5 bases and J 9 bases, leaving 8 bases between the germline ends. Germline values: CDR1 MNHEY, CDR2 SMNVEV (reference sequence). The CDR3 region is CASSLNTEQFF. For the CDR3, the DNA is TGTGCCAGCAGTCTTAACACTGAGCAGTTCTTC.

The chain uses TRBV9 and TRBJ2-7; the match to TRBD2 covers 8 bases. The CDR3 is made up of 13 amino acids. The trim removed 4 bases at V and 4 bases at J, leaving 4 bases unmatched. CDR1 is SGDLS and CDR2 is YYNGEE in the germline V gene. CDR3 residues: CASSPGGGYEQYF. The CDR3 DNA follows: TGTGCCAGCAGCCCCGGGGGGGGGTACGAGCAGTACTTC.

V is TRBV7-8 and J is TRBJ2-1; maybe TRBD1 (6 bases). CDR1 is SGHVS and CDR2 is FQNEAQ in the germline V gene. V was trimmed by 5 bases and J by 0 bases, leaving 11 bases between them. The CDR3 spans 15 residues. The CDR3 loop is CASSPRGGSYNEQFF. The CDR3 region has the DNA TGTGCCAGCAGCCCGAGAGGGGGCTCCTACAATGAGCAGTTCTTC.

This clone was seen a single time. The V and J genes are TRBV5-1 and TRBJ2-7; D is undetermined. Germline V CDR1 and CDR2: SGHRS, YFSETQ. The CDR3 contains 11 residues. The V gene lost 2 bases and the J gene lost 5 bases, with 5 bases spanning the gap. In nucleotides, the CDR3 is TGCGCCAGCAGCTTCGGCGACGAGCAGTACTTC. This encodes CASSFGDEQYF.

The chain employs TRBV11-2 and TRBJ2-1, with 9 bases that match TRBD1. Germline assignment: CDR1 SGHAT and CDR2 FQNNGV. V lost 1 base and J lost 6; bases outside the gene matches: 7. The CDR3 loop spans 16 amino acids. CDR3 sequence reads: CASSLGTGVEGNEQFF. The CDR3 nucleotides read TGTGCCAGCAGCTTAGGGACAGGGGTTGAGGGCAATGAGCAGTTCTTC.

The gene calls are TRBV7-8 and TRBJ2-7; 7 positions agree with TRBD1. The CDR3 is made up of 14 amino acids. The ends lost 3 bases at V and 0 bases at J; junction bases unmatched: 2. CDR1 is SGHVS and CDR2 is FQNEAQ in the germline V gene. This CDR3 reads CASSLGQSSYEQYF. DNA of the CDR3: TGTGCCAGCAGCTTGGGACAGAGCTCCTACGAGCAGTACTTC.

V is TRBV7-2 and J is TRBJ2-7; TRBD1 is a possible D gene (6 bases). CDR1 and CDR2 (germline): SGHTA, FQGNSA. Trimming cost V 5 bases and J 4 bases, with 9 bases left between them. The CDR3 length is 12 residues. The CDR3 nucleotides read TGTGCCAGCAGCCCAACAGGGTACGAGCAGTACTTC. Its translation: CASSPTGYEQYF.

The V gene is TRBV28, the J gene TRBJ1-5, with TRBD1 identical over 7 bases. Germline V gene sequence: CDR1 MDHEN, CDR2 SYDVKM. V trimming: 5 bases; J trimming: 7 bases; junction bases outside the gene matches: 14. The CDR3 is 16 residues long. The CDR3 spells CASSPEVPGGIQPQHF. The CDR3 nucleotides read TGTGCCAGCAGTCCAGAGGTGCCAGGGGGAATCCAGCCCCAGCATTTT.

The CDR3 nucleotides are TGTGCCAGCAGCCAAAGGGACTACCGCACAGATACGCAGTATTTT. Protein sequence: CASSQRDYRTDTQYF. V is TRBV9 and J is TRBJ2-3; 7 bases map to TRBD2. The trim removed 4 bases at V and 1 base at J, leaving 6 bases unmatched. There are 15 residues in the CDR3. CDR1 and CDR2 from the germline V gene are SGDLS and YYNGEE.

About this clone itself: Given the absence of the conserved phenylalanine or tryptophan at the CDR3 end, a read error is likely. No DNA is shown, since the ends of the CDR3 on it are uncertain; the CDR3 is the one TCRdb lists. CDR3 sequence reads: CSARGRRGNV. The rearrangement joins TRBV20-1 to TRBJ1-4; TRBD1 was called by the table and not checked on the DNA. CDR1 DFQATT and CDR2 SNEGSKA come from the germline V gene (reference sequence). The CDR3 has 10 residues if both end residues are counted.

The gene calls are TRBV15 and TRBJ2-5, with TRBD2 matching over 11 bases. Germline V gene data show CDR1 as LNHNV and CDR2 as YYDKDF (reference sequence). The CDR3 has 15 amino acids. Germline trimming cut 5 bases from V and 4 bases from J; bases unmatched to any gene: 6. CDR3 coding DNA: TGTGCCACCAGCGGCGGGACTAGCGGATCAGAGACCCAGTACTTC. As protein: CATSGGTSGSETQYF. Looking up the rest from reference TRBV15 and TRBJ2-5 gives the full variable domain: DAMVIQNPRYQVTQFGKPVTLSCSQTLNHNVMYWYQQKSSQAPKLLFHYYDKDFNNEADTPDNFQSRRPNTSFCFLDIRSPGLGDTAMYLCATSGGTSGSETQYFGPGTRLLVL.

The rearrangement uses TRBV9 and TRBJ2-3; TRBD1 matches 7 bases. CDR1 SGDLS and CDR2 YYNGEE come from the germline V gene. The CDR3 covers 18 residues. Trimming removed 0 bases from V and 2 bases from J; junction bases left unmatched: 12. The CDR3: CASSVAIPGTELTDTQYF. In nucleotides, the CDR3 is TGTGCCAGCAGCGTAGCTATACCCGGGACAGAACTCACAGATACGCAGTATTTT.

The chain links TRBV14 to TRBJ2-7; 12 positions agree with TRBD2. The CDR3 is 17 residues long. V shed 3 bases, J shed 4 bases, and the junction held 10 bases outside the gene matches. CDR1 is SGHDN and CDR2 is FVKESK in the germline V gene. The CDR3 loop reads CASSQGLAGPWGYEQYF. Written as DNA, the CDR3 is TGTGCCAGCAGCCAGGGACTAGCGGGCCCCTGGGGGTACGAGCAGTACTTC.

V usage is TRBV19 and J usage is TRBJ2-4; TRBD2 matches 8 bases. The ends lost 1 base at V and 7 bases at J; junction bases unmatched: 3. Germline-derived CDR1 and CDR2 are LNHDA and SQIVND (reference sequence). CDR3 length: 14 residues. CDR3 in amino acids: CASSIAGGPNIQYF. The CDR3 DNA is TGTGCCAGTAGTATAGCGGGAGGGCCGAACATTCAGTACTTC.

V gene TRBV4-3 combines with J gene TRBJ2-6; unclear D gene. CDR3 length: 16 amino acids. Germline V gene lookup returns CDR1 LGHNA and CDR2 YSLEER. V was cut by 4 bases and J by 2 bases, with 12 bases left in between. CDR3: CASSLGVGTGANVLTF. CDR3 sequence (DNA): TGCGCCAGCAGCCTTGGCGTGGGTACTGGGGCCAACGTCCTGACTTTC.

The chain is built from TRBV30 and TRBJ1-5; D not resolved. V was cut by 0 bases and J by 0 bases, with 6 bases left in between. The CDR3 sequence is 14 residues long. Germline assignment: CDR1 GTSNPN and CDR2 SVGIG (reference sequence). CDR3 DNA sequence: TGTGCCTGGAGTGTGGAGAATAGCAATCAGCCCCAGCATTTT. This encodes CAWSVENSNQPQHF.

V gene TRBV27 combines with J gene TRBJ2-2; 12 bases match TRBD2. CDR1 and CDR2 (germline): MNHEY, SMNVEV (reference sequence). The trim removed 3 bases at V and 5 bases at J, leaving 1 base unmatched. The CDR3 spans 15 residues. CDR3 bases: TGTGCCAGCAGTTTGGGGACTAGCGGGACCGGGGAGCTGTTTTTT. Its translation is CASSLGTSGTGELFF.

This rearrangement joins TRBV28 to TRBJ1-3; D gene unclear. Deletions cut 4 bases from V and 2 bases from J, with 6 bases between. Germline V gives CDR1 MDHEN, CDR2 SYDVKM. The CDR3 runs 13 residues. The CDR3 sequence is CASSSRTGNTIYF. The CDR3 coding sequence is TGTGCCAGCAGTTCCCGAACTGGAAACACCATATATTTT.

The chain employs TRBV7-9 and TRBJ1-4; D gene ambiguous. Trimming shortened V by 2 bases and J by 0 bases, and 10 bases separated the two germline ends. CDR3 size: 16 residues. From germline, CDR1 is SEHNR and CDR2 FQNEAQ (reference sequence). CDR3 nucleotide sequence: TGTGCCAGCAGCTTATCTCTCTCAACAACTAATGAAAAACTGTTTTTT. Protein sequence: CASSLSLSTTNEKLFF.

By proportion, this clone is medium-sized (0.01 to 0.1%). The chain has TRBV28 and TRBJ2-5; TRBD2 matches at 8 bases. The V segment lost 6 bases and the J segment 5 bases; nucleotides outside the gene matches: 11. Germline assignment: CDR1 MDHEN and CDR2 SYDVKM. This CDR3 region has 15 residues. The CDR3 region is CASRGREEVWETQYF. In DNA, the CDR3 is TGTGCCAGCAGAGGGCGGGAGGAGGTCTGGGAGACCCAGTACTTC.

This chain links TRBV7-9 with TRBJ2-3; D unresolved. The CDR3 consists of 11 residues. Germline V gene data show CDR1 as SEHNR and CDR2 as FQNEAQ (reference sequence). The V gene lost 10 bases and the J gene lost 2 bases, with 7 bases spanning the gap. CDR3: CATKYTDTQYF. CDR3 sequence (DNA): TGTGCCACCAAGTACACAGATACGCAGTATTTT.

This CDR3 is CASSFWGGGYTF. The CDR3 region has the DNA TGTGCCAGCAGTTTTTGGGGTGGTGGCTACACCTTC. The gene calls are TRBV28 and TRBJ1-2; D gene ambiguous. This CDR3 region has 12 residues. The germline gives CDR1 MDHEN, CDR2 SYDVKM. V shed 3 bases and J shed 7 bases, with 9 bases lying between them.

The genes are TRBV11-3 and TRBJ2-5; no definite D call. There are 13 residues in the CDR3. Germline V lookup: CDR1 SGHNT, CDR2 YENEEA. Trimming removed 0 bases from V and 1 base from J, with 3 bases in between. In nucleotides, the CDR3 is TGTGCCAGCAGCTTAGAGTCCCAAGAGACCCAGTACTTC. It specifies CASSLESQETQYF.